The subject of this entry is one T cell receptor beta chain. Terminally differentiated effector memory CD45RA+ cells were left out of the naive CD8 fraction, which was CD45RO-negative and positively selected for CCR7. Method: immunoSEQ multiplex PCR; TCRdb's copy keeps in-frame clones and lacks some. The profile shows about 650,000 clones, roughly 95% of them singletons. The data were taken from a study of shared clonotypes between healthy human individuals. The CDR3 loop spans 14 amino acids. Looked up from germline, CDR1 is SGDLS and CDR2 is YYNGEE. The V and J ends lost 8 bases and 5 bases respectively, with 16 bases between them.

Sequencing used naive CD8+ T cells sorted from blood. The TCR comes from a young woman in good health. The chain combines TRBV9 with TRBJ1-4, with D unresolved. CDR3: CASDGDPPNEKLFF. Here the CDR3 DNA reads TGTGCCAGTGATGGGGATCCTCCCAATGAAAAACTGTTTTTT.